The 20 T cell receptor beta chains below were found in one sample sequenced in a study of somatic mutations in cytotoxic T cells in rheumatoid arthritis. Sequenced by immunoSEQ multiplex PCR; TCRdb stores in-frame clones only, minus some. The table lists 20,000 to 25,000 clones, roughly 80% of them singletons, with 3% to 4% in the top ten. The source material was CD8+ T cells sorted from blood. The receptors stem from an adult with rheumatoid arthritis.

The chain has TRBV9 and TRBJ2-7; D assignment may be TRBD1 or TRBD2 (5 bases each). Per germline, CDR1 SGDLS and CDR2 YYNGEE. The CDR3 is 16 amino acids. V lost 4 bases, J lost 0 bases, and 17 bases lay in between. The CDR3 region is CASSLRDRGSSYEQYF. As DNA, the CDR3 is TGTGCCAGCAGCCTAAGAGATCGGGGCAGCTCCTACGAGCAGTACTTC.

The count of this clone is one. V gene TRBV4-2 combines with J gene TRBJ1-6; D is ambiguous. There are 13 residues in the CDR3. V was trimmed by 6 bases and J by 9 bases, leaving 12 bases between them. Germline V lookup: CDR1 LGHNA, CDR2 YNFKEQ. CDR3 in DNA: TGTGCCAGCAGATTGGACCGGGTTTCACCCCTCCACTTT. Translated, it gives CASRLDRVSPLHF.

The chain recombines TRBV15 with TRBJ2-5; TRBD2 matches 14 bases. The CDR3 extends over 15 amino acids. Germline CDR1 is LNHNV and CDR2 is YYDKDF (reference sequence). Trimming at V came to 6 bases and at J to 5 bases, leaving 5 bases not matched to a gene. In DNA, the CDR3 is TGTGCCACCAGGGAGACTAGCGGGGGGGATGAGACCCAGTACTTC. Translation gives CATRETSGGDETQYF.

This chain connects TRBV7-3 to TRBJ2-1, with D perhaps TRBD2 (6 bases). Germline CDR1 reads SGHTA; CDR2 reads FQGTGA. This CDR3 has 15 residues. The V end lost 2 bases, the J end lost 2 bases, and 10 bases lay between the germline ends. CDR3 sequence reads: CASSLLAGTYNEQFF. In nucleotides, the CDR3 is TGTGCCAGCAGCTTATTGGCGGGAACCTACAATGAGCAGTTCTTC.

This clone appeared a single time. V usage is TRBV5-1 and J usage is TRBJ2-5, with 7 bases aligning to TRBD2. The CDR3 loop spans 14 amino acids. CDR1 is SGHRS and CDR2 is YFSETQ in the germline V gene. Trimming at V came to 2 bases and at J to 3 bases, leaving 4 bases not matched to a gene. The CDR3, as DNA: TGCGCCAGCAGCTTTTTGGGGGGGAAAGAGACCCAGTACTTC. Its protein is CASSFLGGKETQYF.

The chain has TRBV11-2 and TRBJ2-7, with unresolved D. V was trimmed by 0 bases and J by 1 base, leaving 7 bases between them. The germline V gene has CDR1 SGHAT and CDR2 FQNNGV. The CDR3 loop spans 14 amino acids. The CDR3 here is CASSLDVESYEQYF. The CDR3 DNA sequence: TGTGCCAGCAGCTTAGATGTTGAGTCCTACGAGCAGTACTTC.

The chain joins TRBV9 to TRBJ2-2; the D gene is possibly TRBD2 (5 bases). CDR1 and CDR2 (germline): SGDLS, YYNGEE. CDR3 length equals 17 residues. Between the trimmed V and J ends, which lost 3 bases and 1 base, there was a span of 16 bases. CDR3 coding DNA: TGTGCCAGCAGCGCCCCCCGAGCGGACGTGAACACCGGGGAGCTGTTTTTT. It encodes CASSAPRADVNTGELFF.

The rearrangement joins TRBV11-3 to TRBJ2-7; 8 positions agree with TRBD1. The V gene end was trimmed by 5 bases and the J gene end by 4 bases; junction bases not matched to a gene: 4. CDR3 length equals 13 residues. Germline CDR1 SGHNT, CDR2 YENEEA. The CDR3 coding sequence is TGTGCCAGCAGCCCCAGGACAGGGTACGAGCAGTACTTC. This sequence encodes CASSPRTGYEQYF.

The chain recombines TRBV9 with TRBJ2-7, with 8 bases identical to TRBD2. This CDR3 spans 17 amino acids. Germline trimming cut 2 bases from V and 6 bases from J; bases unmatched to any gene: 16. The germline V gene encodes CDR1 SGDLS and CDR2 YYNGEE. The CDR3, as DNA: TGTGCCAGCAGCGTCGGGACTAGTAATTGGGGGCCGTCCGAGCAGTACTTC. Translating it yields CASSVGTSNWGPSEQYF.

This clone was counted between two and nine times. The rearrangement joins TRBV27 to TRBJ1-1; no clear D. Germline loops: CDR1 MNHEY, CDR2 SMNVEV (reference sequence). The CDR3 consists of 13 residues. Trimming cost V 5 bases and J 0 bases, with 7 bases left between them. CDR3 in DNA: TGTGCCAGCAGTATCGAGGTGAACACTGAAGCTTTCTTT. The encoded protein is CASSIEVNTEAFF.

The chain couples TRBV2 to TRBJ2-5; 8 nucleotides align to TRBD2. Germline V gene sequence: CDR1 SNHLY, CDR2 FYNNEI. CDR3 length equals 16 residues. V was pared by 2 bases and J by 1 base, with 6 bases of the junction left unmatched. DNA for the CDR3: TGTGCCAGCAGTGAAAGTAGCGGGGCGTCCCAAGAGACCCAGTACTTC. The encoded protein is CASSESSGASQETQYF.

This chain links TRBV19 with TRBJ1-3; D uncertain. The CDR3 contains 15 residues. V was pared by 5 bases and J by 0 bases, with 11 bases between. Per germline, CDR1 LNHDA and CDR2 SQIVND (reference sequence). CDR3: CASSAGFHSGNTIYF. As DNA, the CDR3 is TGTGCCAGTAGTGCAGGATTCCACTCTGGAAACACCATATATTTT.

The J gene is TRBJ2-7, the V gene TRBV6-5; 7 bases map to TRBD2. The V segment lost 5 bases and the J segment 3 bases; nucleotides outside the gene matches: 7. The CDR3 is 14 amino acids. Germline assignment: CDR1 MNHEY and CDR2 SVGAGI. CDR3 DNA: TGTGCCAGCAGTACCGGGACTACCCTCTACGAGCAGTACTTC. Its translation: CASSTGTTLYEQYF.

This clone was seen once. The CDR3 reads CASSQAPPNQPQHF. As DNA, the CDR3 is TGTGCCAGCAGTCAAGCACCCCCCAATCAGCCCCAGCATTTT. The J gene is TRBJ1-5, the V gene TRBV27; no firm D call. This CDR3 spans 14 amino acids. V was clipped by 5 bases and J by 3 bases, with 11 bases between them. CDR1 is MNHEY, CDR2 SMNVEV, per germline (reference sequence).

The chain joins TRBV14 to TRBJ2-3; TRBD1 might be the D (5 bases). V lost 0 bases and J 2 bases, leaving 15 bases between the germline ends. Germline V CDR1 and CDR2: SGHDN, FVKESK. CDR3 length: 17 amino acids. The CDR3 bases are TGTGCCAGCAGCCAAGAGGGGCTGAAGGGGTACACAGATACGCAGTATTTT. It is translated as CASSQEGLKGYTDTQYF.

The J gene is TRBJ2-1, the V gene TRBV9; D ambiguous. Germline values: CDR1 SGDLS, CDR2 YYNGEE. V lost 0 bases to trimming and J lost 6 bases, with 10 bases between them. CDR3 size: 14 residues. The CDR3 is CASSVEDLVNEQFF. CDR3 DNA: TGTGCCAGCAGCGTAGAAGACCTTGTCAATGAGCAGTTCTTC.

The chain links TRBV10-3 to TRBJ2-1; either TRBD1 or TRBD2 may fit D (6 bases each). The CDR3 totals 15 residues. V was cut by 0 bases and J by 3 bases, with 9 bases left in between. Germline-derived CDR1 and CDR2 are ENHRY and SYGVKD. CDR3: CAISESGGIYNEQFF. Written as DNA, the CDR3 is TGTGCCATCAGTGAGTCAGGGGGGATCTACAATGAGCAGTTCTTC.

This chain uses TRBV5-1 with TRBJ2-7; 8 bases map to TRBD1. Germline assignment: CDR1 SGHRS and CDR2 YFSETQ. V shed 0 bases, J shed 5 bases, and the junction held 13 bases outside the gene matches. This CDR3 has 17 amino acids. CDR3 DNA sequence: TGCGCCAGCAGCTTGGCCTTAAGAGGCAGGGGGCAAGACGAGCAGTACTTC. Its translation is CASSLALRGRGQDEQYF.

This clone appeared once. The chain links TRBV7-9 to TRBJ1-2, with TRBD1 as a possible D gene (5 bases). Germline V gene sequence: CDR1 SEHNR, CDR2 FQNEAQ (reference sequence). V was clipped by 8 bases and J by 2 bases, with 15 bases between them. The CDR3 extends over 14 amino acids. DNA for the CDR3: TGTGCCAGCGCGGACGGGACGAAAAACTATGGCTACACCTTC. Translating it yields CASADGTKNYGYTF. The variable domain in full, with the rest retrieved from reference TRBV7-9 and TRBJ1-2, is DTGVSQNPRHKITKRGQNVTFRCDPISEHNRLYWYRQTLGQGPEFLTYFQNEAQLEKSRLLSDRFSAERPKGSFSTLEIQRTEQGDSAMYLCASADGTKNYGYTFGSGTRLTVV.

The chain joins TRBV6-6 to TRBJ2-1; possibly TRBD2 for D (6 bases). V lost 2 bases, J lost 0 bases, and 11 bases lay in between. The V gene's germline CDR1 is MNHNY and CDR2 SVGAGI (reference sequence). This CDR3 is 16 amino acids long. CDR3 residues: CASSYPTGVSYNEQFF. The CDR3 DNA reads TGTGCCAGCAGTTACCCCACGGGGGTCTCCTACAATGAGCAGTTCTTC.